This T cell receptor beta chain originates from a study of blood T cell repertoires in COVID-19. The ends lost 6 bases at V and 7 bases at J; junction bases unmatched: 6. Germline V CDR1 and CDR2: MNHEY, SVGAGI. There are 13 residues in the CDR3. The assay was immunoSEQ multiplex PCR, and TCRdb's table has in-frame clones only and misses some. In the table there are around 150,000 clones, approximately 92% of which are singletons. The V gene is TRBV6-5, the J gene TRBJ2-7; 10 bases line up with TRBD1. The sequencing sample was made of peripheral blood. The receptor was isolated from a woman between 50 and 59 years old with acute or convalescent COVID-19. The CDR3 nucleotides read TGTGCCAGCAGCGCTGACAGGGGGCGGGAGCAGTACTTC. This encodes CASSADRGREQYF.